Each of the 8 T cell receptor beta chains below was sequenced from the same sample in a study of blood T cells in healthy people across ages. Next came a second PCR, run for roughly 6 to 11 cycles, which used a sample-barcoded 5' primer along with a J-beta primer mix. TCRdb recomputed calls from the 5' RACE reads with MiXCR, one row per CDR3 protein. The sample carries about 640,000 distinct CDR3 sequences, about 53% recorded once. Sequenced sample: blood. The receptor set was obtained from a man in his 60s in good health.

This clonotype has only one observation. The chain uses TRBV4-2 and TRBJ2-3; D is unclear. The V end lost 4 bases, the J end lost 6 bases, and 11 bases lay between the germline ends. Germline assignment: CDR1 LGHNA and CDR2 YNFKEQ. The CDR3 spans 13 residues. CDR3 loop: CASSLRLEDTQYF. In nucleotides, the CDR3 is TGTGCCAGCAGCCTTAGACTCGAGGATACGCAGTATTTT.

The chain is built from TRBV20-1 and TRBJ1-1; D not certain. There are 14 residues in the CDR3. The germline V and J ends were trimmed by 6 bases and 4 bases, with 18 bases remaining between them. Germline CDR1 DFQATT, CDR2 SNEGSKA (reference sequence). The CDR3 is CSAIGPFGFTEAFF. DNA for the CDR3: TGCAGTGCGATTGGACCCTTCGGGTTCACTGAAGCTTTCTTT.

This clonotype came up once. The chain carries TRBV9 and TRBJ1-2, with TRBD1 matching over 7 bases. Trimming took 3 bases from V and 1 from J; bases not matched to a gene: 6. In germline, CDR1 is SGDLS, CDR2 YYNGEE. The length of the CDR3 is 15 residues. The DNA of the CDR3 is TGTGCCAGCAGCGCAAGCAGGGGGGGTAACTATGGCTACACCTTC. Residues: CASSASRGGNYGYTF.

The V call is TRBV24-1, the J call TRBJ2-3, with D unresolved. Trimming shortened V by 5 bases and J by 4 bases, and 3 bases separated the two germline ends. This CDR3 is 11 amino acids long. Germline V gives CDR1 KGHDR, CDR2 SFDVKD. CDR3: CATSAADTQYF. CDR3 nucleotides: TGTGCCACCAGTGCGGCAGATACGCAGTATTTT.

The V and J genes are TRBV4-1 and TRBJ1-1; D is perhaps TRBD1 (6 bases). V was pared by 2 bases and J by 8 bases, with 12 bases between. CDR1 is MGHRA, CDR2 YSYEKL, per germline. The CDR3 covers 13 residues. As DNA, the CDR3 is TGCGCCAGCAGCCAATGGACAGACCGCGAAGCTTTCTTT. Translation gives CASSQWTDREAFF.

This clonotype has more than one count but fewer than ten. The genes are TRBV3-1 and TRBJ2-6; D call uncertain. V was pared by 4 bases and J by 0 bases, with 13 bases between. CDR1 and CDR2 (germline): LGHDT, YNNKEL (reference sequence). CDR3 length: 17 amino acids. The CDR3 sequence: CASSPFIRPSGANVLTF. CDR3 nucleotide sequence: TGTGCCAGCAGCCCGTTCATCCGTCCCTCTGGGGCCAACGTCCTGACTTTC.

CDR3: CASGLEPTGVFWNEQYF. Here the CDR3 DNA reads TGTGCTAGTGGTTTGGAACCCACCGGGGTATTTTGGAATGAGCAGTACTTC. This rearrangement joins TRBV12-5 to TRBJ2-1; TRBD2 is a possible D gene (5 bases). TRBJ2-7 matches the DNA end more closely, so the J call is doubtful. The CDR3 runs 17 residues. CDR1 and CDR2 from the germline V gene are LGHNT and FRNRAP.

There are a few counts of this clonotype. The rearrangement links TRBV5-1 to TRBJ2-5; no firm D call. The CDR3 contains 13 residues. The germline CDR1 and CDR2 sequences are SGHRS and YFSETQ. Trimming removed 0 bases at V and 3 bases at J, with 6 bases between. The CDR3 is CASSLAAEETQYF. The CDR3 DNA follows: TGCGCCAGCAGCTTGGCCGCAGAAGAGACCCAGTACTTC.